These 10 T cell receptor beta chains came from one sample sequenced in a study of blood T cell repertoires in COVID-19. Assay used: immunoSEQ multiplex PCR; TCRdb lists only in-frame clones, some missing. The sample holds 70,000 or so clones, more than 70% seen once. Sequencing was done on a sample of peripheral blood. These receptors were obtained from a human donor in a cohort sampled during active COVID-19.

Here the CDR3 reads CASSSPGTASSYEQYF. CDR3 DNA sequence: TGTGCCAGCAGTTCACCCGGGACAGCGAGTTCCTACGAGCAGTACTTC. V usage is TRBV28 and J usage is TRBJ2-7; 7 bases match TRBD1. The germline V gene has CDR1 MDHEN and CDR2 SYDVKM. V was pared by 4 bases and J by 1 base, with 10 bases of the junction left unmatched. This CDR3 has 16 amino acids.

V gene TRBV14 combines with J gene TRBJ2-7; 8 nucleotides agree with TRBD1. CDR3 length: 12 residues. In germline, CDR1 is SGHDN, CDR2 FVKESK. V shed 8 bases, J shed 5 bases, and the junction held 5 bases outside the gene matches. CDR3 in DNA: TGTGCCAGCCAAGACAGGGGCCACGAGCAGTACTTC. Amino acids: CASQDRGHEQYF.

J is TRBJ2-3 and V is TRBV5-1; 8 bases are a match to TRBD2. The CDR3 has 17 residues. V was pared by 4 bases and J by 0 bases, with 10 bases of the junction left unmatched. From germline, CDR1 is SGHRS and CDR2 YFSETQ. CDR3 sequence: CASSQMLTSASTDTQYF. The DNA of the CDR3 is TGCGCCAGCAGCCAGATGCTGACTAGCGCTAGCACAGATACGCAGTATTTT. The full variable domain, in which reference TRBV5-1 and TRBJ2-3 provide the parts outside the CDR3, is KAGVTQTPRYLIKTRGQQVTLSCSPISGHRSVSWYQQTPGQGLQFLFEYFSETQRNKGNFPGRFSGRQFSNSRSEMNVSTLELGDSALYLCASSQMLTSASTDTQYFGPGTRLTVL.

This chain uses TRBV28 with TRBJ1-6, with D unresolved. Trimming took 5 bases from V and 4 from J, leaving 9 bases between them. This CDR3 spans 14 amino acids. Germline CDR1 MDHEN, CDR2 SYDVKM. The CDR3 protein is CASSPGLYNSPLHF. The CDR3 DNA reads TGTGCCAGCAGTCCCGGACTGTATAATTCACCCCTCCACTTT.

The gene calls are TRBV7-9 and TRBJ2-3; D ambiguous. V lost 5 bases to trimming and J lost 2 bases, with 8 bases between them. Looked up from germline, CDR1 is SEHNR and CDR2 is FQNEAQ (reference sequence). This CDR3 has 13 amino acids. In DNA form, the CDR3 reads TGTGCCAGCAGCCGGTTAGTCACAGATACGCAGTATTTT. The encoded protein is CASSRLVTDTQYF.

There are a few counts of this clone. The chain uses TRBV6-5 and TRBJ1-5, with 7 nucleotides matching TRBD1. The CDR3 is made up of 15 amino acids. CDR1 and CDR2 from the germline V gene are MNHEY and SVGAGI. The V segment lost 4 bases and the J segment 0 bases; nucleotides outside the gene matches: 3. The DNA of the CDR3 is TGTGCCAGCAGTTGGACAGGAGATAGCAATCAGCCCCAGCATTTT. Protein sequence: CASSWTGDSNQPQHF.

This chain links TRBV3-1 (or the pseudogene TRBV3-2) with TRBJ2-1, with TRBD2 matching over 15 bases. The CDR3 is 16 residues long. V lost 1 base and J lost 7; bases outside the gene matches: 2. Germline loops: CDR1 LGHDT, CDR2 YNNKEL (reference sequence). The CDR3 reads CASSQGTSGGGNEQFF. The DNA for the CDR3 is TGTGCCAGCAGCCAAGGGACTAGCGGGGGGGGTAATGAGCAGTTCTTC.

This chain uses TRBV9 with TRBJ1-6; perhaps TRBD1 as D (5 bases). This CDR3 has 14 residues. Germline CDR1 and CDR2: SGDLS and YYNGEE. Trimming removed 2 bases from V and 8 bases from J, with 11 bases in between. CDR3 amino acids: CASSVTARDSPLHF. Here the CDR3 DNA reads TGTGCCAGCAGCGTTACAGCCAGGGATTCACCCCTCCACTTT.

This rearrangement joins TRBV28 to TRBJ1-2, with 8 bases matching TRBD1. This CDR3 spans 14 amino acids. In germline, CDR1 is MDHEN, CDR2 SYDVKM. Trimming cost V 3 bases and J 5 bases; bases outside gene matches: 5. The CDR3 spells CASSFRGRRYGYTF. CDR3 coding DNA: TGTGCCAGCAGTTTCAGGGGGCGCCGGTATGGCTACACCTTC.

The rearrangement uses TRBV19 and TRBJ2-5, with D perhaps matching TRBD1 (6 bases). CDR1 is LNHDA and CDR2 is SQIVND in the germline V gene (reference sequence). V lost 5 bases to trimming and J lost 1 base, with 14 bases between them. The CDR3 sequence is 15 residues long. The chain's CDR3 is CASSPVRGFQETQYF. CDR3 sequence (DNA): TGTGCCAGTAGTCCCGTCAGGGGTTTCCAAGAGACCCAGTACTTC.